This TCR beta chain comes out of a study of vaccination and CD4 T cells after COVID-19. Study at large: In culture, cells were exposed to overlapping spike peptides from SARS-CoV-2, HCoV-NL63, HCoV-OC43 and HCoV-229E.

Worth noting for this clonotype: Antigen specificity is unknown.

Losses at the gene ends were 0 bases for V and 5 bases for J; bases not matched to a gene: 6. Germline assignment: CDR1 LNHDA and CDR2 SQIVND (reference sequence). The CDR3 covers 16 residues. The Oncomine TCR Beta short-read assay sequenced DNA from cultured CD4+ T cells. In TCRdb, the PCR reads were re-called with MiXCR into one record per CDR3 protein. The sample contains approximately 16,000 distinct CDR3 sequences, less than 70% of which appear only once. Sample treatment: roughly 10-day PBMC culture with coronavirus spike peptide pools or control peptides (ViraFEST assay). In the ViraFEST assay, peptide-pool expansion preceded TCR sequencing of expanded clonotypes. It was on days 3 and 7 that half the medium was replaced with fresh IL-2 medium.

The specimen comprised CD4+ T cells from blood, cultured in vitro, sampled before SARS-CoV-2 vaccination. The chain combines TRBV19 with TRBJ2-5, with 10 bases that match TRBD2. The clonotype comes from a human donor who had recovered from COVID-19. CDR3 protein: CASSIDPSGSLETQYF. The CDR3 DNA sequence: TGTGCCAGTAGTATAGATCCTAGCGGGAGCCTGGAGACCCAGTACTTC. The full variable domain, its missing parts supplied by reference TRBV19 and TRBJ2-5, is DGGITQSPKYLFRKEGQNVTLSCEQNLNHDAMYWYRQDPGQGLRLIYYSQIVNDFQKGDIAEGYSVSREKKESFPLTVTSAQKNPTAFYLCASSIDPSGSLETQYFGPGTRLLVL.